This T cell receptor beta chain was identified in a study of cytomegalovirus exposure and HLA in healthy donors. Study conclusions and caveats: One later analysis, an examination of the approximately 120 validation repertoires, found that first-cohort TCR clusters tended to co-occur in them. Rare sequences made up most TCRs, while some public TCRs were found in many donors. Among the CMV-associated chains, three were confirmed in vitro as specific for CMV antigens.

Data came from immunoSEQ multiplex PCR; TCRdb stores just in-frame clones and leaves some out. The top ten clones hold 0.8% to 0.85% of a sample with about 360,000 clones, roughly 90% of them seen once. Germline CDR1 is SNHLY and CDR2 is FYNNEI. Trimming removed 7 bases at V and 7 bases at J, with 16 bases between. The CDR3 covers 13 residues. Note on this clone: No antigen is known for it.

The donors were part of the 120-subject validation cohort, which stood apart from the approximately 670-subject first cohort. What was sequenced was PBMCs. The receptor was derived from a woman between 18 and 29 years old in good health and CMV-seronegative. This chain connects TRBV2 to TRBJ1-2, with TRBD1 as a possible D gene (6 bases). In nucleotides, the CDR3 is TGTGCCAGCAACACGGGGGGCGCACCTGGCTACACCTTC. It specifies CASNTGGAPGYTF.